This T cell receptor beta chain was documented in a study of radiotherapy plus CTLA-4 blockade in lung cancer. On the study more broadly: The study recorded objective responses in approximately 19% of patients and disease control in approximately 31%.

V gave up 5 bases and J gave up 3 bases, with 5 bases separating them. The germline gives CDR1 SGHVS, CDR2 FQNEAQ. This CDR3 contains 12 residues. Measured with immunoSEQ multiplex PCR; TCRdb has only the in-frame clones, and not every one. The data contain tens of thousands of clones, around 75% of them singletons. Notes on the study in general: After radiotherapy and ipilimumab, tumor-derived clones expanded in peripheral blood.

Focal radiation was given together with CTLA-4 blockade (ipilimumab) to patients with chemo-refractory metastatic non-small-cell lung cancer. By share, this clone ranks as medium-sized. The antigen is unknown. This clonotype was obtained from a human donor with non-small cell lung cancer who had a complete response to radiotherapy plus ipilimumab. The chain links TRBV7-8 to TRBJ1-3; D unclear. The sequences come from peripheral blood, collected from a patient treated with radiotherapy plus ipilimumab. CDR3 DNA sequence: TGTGCCAGCAGCATACTTGGAAACACCATATATTTT. Its protein product is CASSILGNTIYF.